Listed below are T cell receptor beta chains from one sample, sequenced in a study of T cell responses to AZD1222 COVID-19 vaccine. Produced via immunoSEQ multiplex PCR; TCRdb's table is partial and in-frame only. The sample gives 170,000 or so clones, roughly 91% of which show up once; under 1.1% is in the top ten. This sample comprised peripheral blood, obtained 28 days after the second dose of the MenACWY control vaccine. Source of these receptors: an adult who received the MenACWY meningococcal vaccine as a control. The CDR3 runs from the conserved cysteine through the conserved F or W. D genes are given only for firm matches. Not all rows give a size; the values are once, few, many and, for expanded clones, a class.

D gene: .; CDR3 length: 15; clone size: .; V gene: TRBV3-1/TRBV3-2; J gene: TRBJ1-2; CDR3 DNA: TGTGCCAGCAGCCAAGATTCGGGATCCCAAGCGGGCTACACCTTC; CDR3 protein: CASSQDSGSQAGYTF
D gene: TRBD1; CDR3 length: 13; clone size: .; V gene: TRBV12-3/TRBV12-4; J gene: TRBJ1-1; CDR3 DNA: TGTGCCAGCAGTCGAGACAGGGGGACTGAAGCTTTCTTT; CDR3 protein: CASSRDRGTEAFF
D gene: .; CDR3 length: 16; clone size: .; V gene: TRBV2; J gene: TRBJ2-7; CDR3 DNA: TGTGCCAGCAGTCCCAAAGACCGCCTCGGACCCTACGAGCAGTACTTC; CDR3 protein: CASSPKDRLGPYEQYF
D gene: .; CDR3 length: 14; clone size: few; V gene: TRBV6-1; J gene: TRBJ1-1; CDR3 DNA: TGTGCCAGCAGTGAAGGACCGTTGAACACTGAAGCTTTCTTT; CDR3 protein: CASSEGPLNTEAFF
D gene: .; CDR3 length: 13; clone size: once; V gene: TRBV18; J gene: TRBJ1-1; CDR3 DNA: TGTGCCAGCTCGCCGAATCCGAACACTGAAGCTTTCTTT; CDR3 protein: CASSPNPNTEAFF
D gene: .; CDR3 length: 15; clone size: .; V gene: TRBV19; J gene: TRBJ1-5; CDR3 DNA: TGTGCCAGTAGGGGGAGCTCGGCCAGCAATCAGCCCCAGCATTTT; CDR3 protein: CASRGSSASNQPQHF
D gene: .; CDR3 length: 14; clone size: .; V gene: TRBV3-1/TRBV3-2; J gene: TRBJ1-2; CDR3 DNA: TGTGCCAGCGGTCGACAGGCTTCTAACTATGGCTACACCTTC; CDR3 protein: CASGRQASNYGYTF
D gene: .; CDR3 length: 13; clone size: .; V gene: TRBV7-9; J gene: TRBJ2-2; CDR3 DNA: TGTGCCAGCAGCCCAGTGCACACCGGGGAGCTGTTTTTT; CDR3 protein: CASSPVHTGELFF
D gene: TRBD1; CDR3 length: 13; clone size: .; V gene: TRBV3-1/TRBV3-2; J gene: TRBJ1-1; CDR3 DNA: TGTGCCAGCAGCCACGGACAGGGGGCTGAAGCTTTCTTT; CDR3 protein: CASSHGQGAEAFF
D gene: .; CDR3 length: 14; clone size: .; V gene: TRBV7-9; J gene: TRBJ2-7; CDR3 DNA: TGTGCCAGCAGCTTAGGCCAGGGAGGAGTCGAGCAGTACTTC; CDR3 protein: CASSLGQGGVEQYF
D gene: .; CDR3 length: 14; clone size: .; V gene: TRBV10-3; J gene: TRBJ1-5; CDR3 DNA: TGTGCCATCAGTGAGGACCCAGGGAGACGGCCCCAGCATTTT; CDR3 protein: CAISEDPGRRPQHF
D gene: .; CDR3 length: 14; clone size: .; V gene: TRBV28; J gene: TRBJ1-1; CDR3 DNA: TGTGCCAGCAGTTTTGGGGCGGGGAACACTGAAGCTTTCTTT; CDR3 protein: CASSFGAGNTEAFF
D gene: TRBD2; CDR3 length: 17; clone size: few; V gene: TRBV6-2/TRBV6-3; J gene: TRBJ2-1; CDR3 DNA: TGTGCCAGCAGTTACTCCCCGCCGAGCGGGGTATACAATGAGCAGTTCTTC; CDR3 protein: CASSYSPPSGVYNEQFF
D gene: TRBD1; CDR3 length: 12; clone size: .; V gene: TRBV19; J gene: TRBJ1-2; CDR3 DNA: TGTGCCAGTAGCCCGGGACAGGGGGGCTACACCTTC; CDR3 protein: CASSPGQGGYTF
D gene: .; CDR3 length: 14; clone size: .; V gene: TRBV5-1; J gene: TRBJ1-1; CDR3 DNA: TGCGCCAGCAGCTTGGGCGGGGGTAACACTGAAGCTTTCTTT; CDR3 protein: CASSLGGGNTEAFF
D gene: .; CDR3 length: 15; clone size: .; V gene: TRBV5-5; J gene: TRBJ1-1; CDR3 DNA: TGTGCCAGCAGCTTGACCGGTGACCGGAACACTGAAGCTTTCTTT; CDR3 protein: CASSLTGDRNTEAFF
D gene: .; CDR3 length: 13; clone size: .; V gene: TRBV12-3/TRBV12-4; J gene: TRBJ1-5; CDR3 DNA: TGTGCCAGCAGTTTAGCGCGAGATCAGCCCCAGCATTTT; CDR3 protein: CASSLARDQPQHF
D gene: TRBD1; CDR3 length: 15; clone size: .; V gene: TRBV6-5; J gene: TRBJ2-1; CDR3 DNA: TGTGCCAGCAGTTACGACAGGGGGCCTTACAATGAGCAGTTCTTC; CDR3 protein: CASSYDRGPYNEQFF
D gene: .; CDR3 length: 15; clone size: once; V gene: TRBV28; J gene: TRBJ1-5; CDR3 DNA: TGTGCCAGCAGTTCCCCGACCGGGGTTTTTCAGCCCCAGCATTTT; CDR3 protein: CASSSPTGVFQPQHF
D gene: .; CDR3 length: 16; clone size: .; V gene: TRBV3-1/TRBV3-2; J gene: TRBJ1-2; CDR3 DNA: TGTGCCAGCAGCCAAGATTTATCGGGCAGAACTTATGGCTACACCTTC; CDR3 protein: CASSQDLSGRTYGYTF
D gene: TRBD1; CDR3 length: 15; clone size: .; V gene: TRBV4-1; J gene: TRBJ1-6; CDR3 DNA: TGCGCCAGCGGTGGACAGGGGGCGGTGGTGACACCCCTCCACTTT; CDR3 protein: CASGGQGAVVTPLHF
D gene: .; CDR3 length: 11; clone size: few; V gene: TRBV3-1/TRBV3-2; J gene: TRBJ2-3; CDR3 DNA: TGTGCCAGCAGCCAAACAGATACGCAGTATTTT; CDR3 protein: CASSQTDTQYF
D gene: .; CDR3 length: 13; clone size: .; V gene: TRBV7-9; J gene: TRBJ1-1; CDR3 DNA: TGTGCCAGCGCCCACGGAAGCGGAGGGAATGCTTTCTTT; CDR3 protein: CASAHGSGGNAFF
D gene: .; CDR3 length: 13; clone size: .; V gene: TRBV6-6; J gene: TRBJ2-7; CDR3 DNA: TGTGCCAGCAGTCTGTCGGGATCCTACGAGCAGTACTTC; CDR3 protein: CASSLSGSYEQYF
D gene: TRBD2; CDR3 length: 16; clone size: once; V gene: TRBV7-9; J gene: TRBJ2-3; CDR3 DNA: TGTGCCAGCAGCTTAGTAGCGGGGGGTCCACTCGATACGCAGTATTTT; CDR3 protein: CASSLVAGGPLDTQYF
D gene: .; CDR3 length: 15; clone size: .; V gene: TRBV29-1; J gene: TRBJ1-5; CDR3 DNA: TGCAGCGTTGCCGCCGGGCCCCCTGGGAGTCAGCCCCAGCATTTT; CDR3 protein: CSVAAGPPGSQPQHF
D gene: TRBD2; CDR3 length: 18; clone size: .; V gene: TRBV4-2; J gene: TRBJ2-2; CDR3 DNA: TGTGCCAGCAGCTTTAGCCCGACTAGCGGGGGGGCCCCCGGGGAGCTGTTTTTT; CDR3 protein: CASSFSPTSGGAPGELFF
D gene: .; CDR3 length: 15; clone size: .; V gene: TRBV11-3; J gene: TRBJ2-6; CDR3 DNA: TGTGCCAGCAGCTTAGGAGGGCCTGAGGCCAACGTCCTGACTTTC; CDR3 protein: CASSLGGPEANVLTF
D gene: TRBD1; CDR3 length: 17; clone size: .; V gene: TRBV11-2; J gene: TRBJ1-4; CDR3 DNA: TGTGCCAGCAGCTTCAACAGGGGATCCGCAACTAATGAAAAACTGTTTTTT; CDR3 protein: CASSFNRGSATNEKLFF
D gene: .; CDR3 length: 15; clone size: .; V gene: TRBV7-2; J gene: TRBJ1-1; CDR3 DNA: TGTGCCAGCAGCTTAGTCAGCGGGGTGAACACTGAAGCTTTCTTT; CDR3 protein: CASSLVSGVNTEAFF
D gene: .; CDR3 length: 14; clone size: .; V gene: TRBV5-1; J gene: TRBJ1-6; CDR3 DNA: TGCGCCAGCAGCTTGGCCGGGGAGAATTCACCCCTCCACTTT; CDR3 protein: CASSLAGENSPLHF
D gene: .; CDR3 length: 15; clone size: .; V gene: TRBV5-1; J gene: TRBJ1-3; CDR3 DNA: TGCGCCAGCAGCTTGGGTTTCCGCTCTGGAAACACCATATATTTT; CDR3 protein: CASSLGFRSGNTIYF
D gene: .; CDR3 length: 13; clone size: .; V gene: TRBV2; J gene: TRBJ1-1; CDR3 DNA: TGTGCCAGCAGTGACGAGGGGATCACTGAAGCTTTCTTT; CDR3 protein: CASSDEGITEAFF
D gene: .; CDR3 length: 15; clone size: .; V gene: TRBV6-6; J gene: TRBJ1-6; CDR3 DNA: TGTGCCAGCAGACTACTCGGGACGGGTAATTCACCCCTCCACTTT; CDR3 protein: CASRLLGTGNSPLHF
D gene: TRBD2; CDR3 length: 18; clone size: .; V gene: TRBV2; J gene: TRBJ2-3; CDR3 DNA: TGTGCCAGCAGCGAGACTCGGGGGGGACGCTTTTTAACAGATACGCAGTATTTT; CDR3 protein: CASSETRGGRFLTDTQYF
D gene: TRBD2; CDR3 length: 14; clone size: few; V gene: TRBV7-9; J gene: TRBJ2-5; CDR3 DNA: TGTGCCAGCAGCTGGACTAGCGGGCGGGAGACCCAGTACTTC; CDR3 protein: CASSWTSGRETQYF